The rows below give T cell receptor beta chains drawn from one sample of a study of control samples from healthy donors and cancer patients. Produced via immunoSEQ multiplex PCR; TCRdb's table is partial and in-frame only. Counted here are 150,000 or so clones, around 96% occurring once; the ten biggest clones make up approximately 5.7%. Specimen: blood. These receptors were obtained from a man aged 35 to 55 in good health. The CDR3 runs from the conserved cysteine through the conserved F or W. D genes are given only for firm matches. Size tells how often a clone was seen (once, few, many) or the class of an expanded clone, and some rows leave it out.

clone size,J gene,D gene,V gene,CDR3 DNA,CDR3 protein
NA,TRBJ1-5,NA,TRBV28,TGTGCCAGCAGTTTATCAGGGACGCTACAGCCCCAGCATTTT,CASSLSGTLQPQHF
NA,TRBJ2-1,NA,TRBV5-1,TGCGCCAGCAGCTTGACAGGCTCCCCCAATGAGCAGTTCTTC,CASSLTGSPNEQFF
NA,TRBJ1-3,TRBD1,TRBV6-5,TGTGCCAGCAGTCCAGGGACAGGGGAAGGAAACACCATATATTTT,CASSPGTGEGNTIYF
NA,TRBJ2-1,NA,TRBV6-6,TGTGCCAGCAGTTCGAATGAGCAGTTCTTC,CASSSNEQFF
NA,TRBJ1-6,NA,TRBV27,TGTGCCAGCGGGTCATTGGGTCTGTCCTATAATTCACCCCTCCACTTT,CASGSLGLSYNSPLHF
NA,TRBJ1-6,NA,TRBV4-2,TGTGCCAGCAGCCAAGATAGTCAACAGGCCGCCTTCTATAATTCACCCCTCCACTTT,CASSQDSQQAAFYNSPLHF
NA,TRBJ2-4,NA,TRBV7-9,TGTGCCAGCAGCGGCGGGGTGACCTCACCGTGGATTCAGTACTTC,CASSGGVTSPWIQYF
NA,TRBJ2-1,TRBD1,TRBV12-5,TGTGCTAGTGGTTTGGTACTTTGGGGACAGGGGATAGGGAATGAGCAGTTCTTC,CASGLVLWGQGIGNEQFF
once,TRBJ1-4,NA,TRBV5-4,TGTGCCAGCAGCCTCTGGCCCGGCCCTGGTGAAAAACTGTTTTTT,CASSLWPGPGEKLFF
NA,TRBJ1-1,NA,TRBV21-1,TGTGCCAGCAGCAATCCCGAGCCCCAGAGACAGCTTAAAATGAAACAAGAAGCTTTCTTT,CASSNPEPQRQLKMKQEAFF
medium-sized,TRBJ2-3,NA,TRBV7-6,TGTGCCAGCAGCTTAGGTGGCGGCGGGGCGACGGGCACAGATACGCAGTATTTT,CASSLGGGGATGTDTQYF
NA,TRBJ2-3,TRBD1,TRBV2,TGTGCCAGCATGGGACAGCGTGCGTATTTT,CASMGQRAYF
NA,TRBJ1-1,NA,TRBV18,TGTGCCAGCTCACAACAGGAGATGAACACTGAAGCTTTCTTT,CASSQQEMNTEAFF
NA,TRBJ1-1,TRBD1,TRBV7-2,TGTGCCAGCAGCTTAGCTTGGGGACAGGCGAACACTGAAGCTTTCTTT,CASSLAWGQANTEAFF
NA,TRBJ1-4,NA,TRBV30,TGTGCCTGGAGTCACGTCAAAGAAAAACTGTTTTTT,CAWSHVKEKLFF
NA,TRBJ2-3,NA,TRBV7-9,TGTGCCAGCAGCGGGGCTGGGCGGGCTTTCACAGATACGCAGTATTTT,CASSGAGRAFTDTQYF
NA,TRBJ2-7,NA,TRBV30,TGTGCCTGGAGTGTAGGTCGGCTCCGGTACGAGCAGTACTTC,CAWSVGRLRYEQYF
NA,TRBJ2-3,NA,TRBV18,TGTGCCAGCTCCCCTGGCTCACAAGTCGCAGATACGCAGTATTTT,CASSPGSQVADTQYF
NA,TRBJ2-7,NA,TRBV28,TGTGCCAGCAGTTTCGGTATTTACGAGCAGTACTTC,CASSFGIYEQYF
once,TRBJ2-7,NA,TRBV11-2,TGTGCCAGCAGTGTAACAGGGAGGGGCTACGAGCAGTACTTC,CASSVTGRGYEQYF
once,TRBJ1-5,NA,TRBV5-1,TGCGCCAGCAGCCCGGGGCTTGGGGGCAATCAGCCCCAGCATTTT,CASSPGLGGNQPQHF
NA,TRBJ1-1,NA,TRBV19,TGTGCCAGTAGTAGCGGGACACCGAACACTGAAGCTTTCTTT,CASSSGTPNTEAFF
NA,TRBJ2-7,NA,TRBV7-3,TGTGCCAGCAGCTTAAGGGGTGGCGGTGAGCAGTACTTC,CASSLRGGGEQYF
NA,TRBJ1-5,NA,TRBV29-1,TGCAGCGTTGCGATGTCGGGGGGCGATCAGCCCCAGCATTTT,CSVAMSGGDQPQHF
NA,TRBJ1-1,NA,TRBV6-5,TGTGCCAGCAGCCCCACGGGGGGCGGCGGCACTGAAGCTTTCTTT,CASSPTGGGGTEAFF
NA,TRBJ1-6,NA,TRBV28,TGTGCCAGCAGTTCTCCGGGGGGAATCACACCCCTCCACTTT,CASSSPGGITPLHF